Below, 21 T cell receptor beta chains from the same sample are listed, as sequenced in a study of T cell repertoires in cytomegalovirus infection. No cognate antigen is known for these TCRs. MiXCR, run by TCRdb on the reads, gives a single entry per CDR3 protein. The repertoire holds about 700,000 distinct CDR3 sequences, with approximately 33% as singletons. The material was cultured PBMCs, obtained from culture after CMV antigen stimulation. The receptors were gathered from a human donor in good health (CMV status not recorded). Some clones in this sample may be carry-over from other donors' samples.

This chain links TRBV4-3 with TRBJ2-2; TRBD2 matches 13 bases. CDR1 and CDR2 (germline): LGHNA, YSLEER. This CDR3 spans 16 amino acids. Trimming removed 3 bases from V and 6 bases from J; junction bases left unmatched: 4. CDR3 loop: CASSHGLAGVPGELFF. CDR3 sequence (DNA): TGCGCCAGCAGCCACGGACTAGCGGGAGTTCCCGGGGAGCTGTTTTTT.

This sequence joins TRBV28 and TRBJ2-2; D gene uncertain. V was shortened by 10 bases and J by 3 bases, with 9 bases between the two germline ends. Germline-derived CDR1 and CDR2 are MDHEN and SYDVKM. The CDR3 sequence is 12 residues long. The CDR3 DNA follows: TGTGCCACGACCGTAGACACCGGGGAGCTGTTTTTT. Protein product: CATTVDTGELFF.

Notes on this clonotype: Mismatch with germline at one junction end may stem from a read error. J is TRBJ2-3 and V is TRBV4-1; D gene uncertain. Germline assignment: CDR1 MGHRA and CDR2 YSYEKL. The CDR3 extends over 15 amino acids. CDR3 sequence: CASSQDLGSSDTQYF. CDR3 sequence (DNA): TGTGCCAGCAGCCAAGACCTAGGAAGTTCAGATACGCAGTATTTT.

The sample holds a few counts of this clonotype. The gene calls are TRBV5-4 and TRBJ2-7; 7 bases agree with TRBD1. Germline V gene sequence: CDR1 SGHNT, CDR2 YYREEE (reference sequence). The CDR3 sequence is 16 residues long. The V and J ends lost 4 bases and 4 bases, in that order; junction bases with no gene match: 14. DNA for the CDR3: TGTGCCAGCAGCGCACCGAACAGGGGTGAAGGATACGAGCAGTACTTC. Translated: CASSAPNRGEGYEQYF.

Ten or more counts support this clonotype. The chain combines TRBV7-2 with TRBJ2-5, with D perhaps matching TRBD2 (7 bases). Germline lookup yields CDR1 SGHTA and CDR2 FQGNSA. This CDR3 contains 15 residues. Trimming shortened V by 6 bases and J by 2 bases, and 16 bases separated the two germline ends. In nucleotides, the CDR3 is TGTGCCAGCAGAAAAGGGGGGGCAGCTCAAGAGACCCAGTACTTC. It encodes CASRKGGAAQETQYF.

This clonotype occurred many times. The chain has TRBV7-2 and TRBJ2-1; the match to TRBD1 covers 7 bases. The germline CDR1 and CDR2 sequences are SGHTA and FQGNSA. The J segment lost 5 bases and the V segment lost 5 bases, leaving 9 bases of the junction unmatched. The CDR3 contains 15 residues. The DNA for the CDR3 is TGTGCCAGCAGCCTGACCGGGACAGTTAACAATGAGCAGTTCTTC. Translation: CASSLTGTVNNEQFF.

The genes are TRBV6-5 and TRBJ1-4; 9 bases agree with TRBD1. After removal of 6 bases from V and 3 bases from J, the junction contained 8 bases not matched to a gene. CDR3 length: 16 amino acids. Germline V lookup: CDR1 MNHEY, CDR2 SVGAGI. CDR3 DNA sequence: TGTGCCAGCAGCCAATTACAGGGGGCGGCTAATGAAAAACTGTTTTTT. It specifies CASSQLQGAANEKLFF.

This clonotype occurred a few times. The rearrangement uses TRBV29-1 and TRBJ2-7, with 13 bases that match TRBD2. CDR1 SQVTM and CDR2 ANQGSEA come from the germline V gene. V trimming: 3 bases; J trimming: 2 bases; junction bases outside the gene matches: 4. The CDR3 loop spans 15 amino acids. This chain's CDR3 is CSVDPGTSGTYEQYF. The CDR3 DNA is TGCAGCGTTGACCCGGGGACTAGCGGGACCTACGAGCAGTACTTC.

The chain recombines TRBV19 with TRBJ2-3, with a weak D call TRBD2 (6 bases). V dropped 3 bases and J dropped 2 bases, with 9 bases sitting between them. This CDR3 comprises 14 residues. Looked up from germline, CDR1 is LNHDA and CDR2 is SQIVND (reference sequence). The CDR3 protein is CASSIPGVTDTQYF. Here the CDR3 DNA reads TGTGCCAGTAGTATTCCGGGGGTCACAGATACGCAGTATTTT.

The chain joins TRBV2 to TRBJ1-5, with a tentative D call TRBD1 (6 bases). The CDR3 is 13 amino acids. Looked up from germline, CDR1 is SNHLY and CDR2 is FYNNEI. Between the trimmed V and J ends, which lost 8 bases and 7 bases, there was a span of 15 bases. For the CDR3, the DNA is TGTGCCAGCGGCACAGGGAGCGGCCAGCCCCAGCATTTT. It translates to CASGTGSGQPQHF.

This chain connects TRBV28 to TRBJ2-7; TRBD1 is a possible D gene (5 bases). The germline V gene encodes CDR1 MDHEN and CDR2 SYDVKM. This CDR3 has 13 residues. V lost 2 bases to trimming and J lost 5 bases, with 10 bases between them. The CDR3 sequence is CASSLRDSDEQYF. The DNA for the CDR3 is TGTGCCAGCAGTTTACGCGACAGCGACGAGCAGTACTTC.

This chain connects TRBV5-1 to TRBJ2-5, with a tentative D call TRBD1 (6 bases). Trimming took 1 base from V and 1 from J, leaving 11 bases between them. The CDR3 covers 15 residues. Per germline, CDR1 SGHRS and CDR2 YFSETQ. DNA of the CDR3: TGCGCCAGCAGCTTGTACGGGACAAGCCAAGAGACCCAGTACTTC. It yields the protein CASSLYGTSQETQYF.

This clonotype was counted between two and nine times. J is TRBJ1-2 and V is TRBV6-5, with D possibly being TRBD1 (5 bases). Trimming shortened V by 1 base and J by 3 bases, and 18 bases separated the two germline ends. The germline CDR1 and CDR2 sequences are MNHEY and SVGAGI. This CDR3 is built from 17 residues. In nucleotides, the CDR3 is TGTGCCAGCAGTTACTACACGGGGGTTAGATCGGACTATGGCTACACCTTC. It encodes CASSYYTGVRSDYGYTF.

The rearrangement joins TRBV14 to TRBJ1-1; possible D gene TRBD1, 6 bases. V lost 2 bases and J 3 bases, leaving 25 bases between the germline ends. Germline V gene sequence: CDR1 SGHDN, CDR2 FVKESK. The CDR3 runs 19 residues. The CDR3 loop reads CASSQLEGAKSEGDTEAFF. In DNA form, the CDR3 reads TGTGCCAGCAGCCAACTAGAGGGAGCCAAAAGCGAGGGGGACACTGAAGCTTTCTTT.

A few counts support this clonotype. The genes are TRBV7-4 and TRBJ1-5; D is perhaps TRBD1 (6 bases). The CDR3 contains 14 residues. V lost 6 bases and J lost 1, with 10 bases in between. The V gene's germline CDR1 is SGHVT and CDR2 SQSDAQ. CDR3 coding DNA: TGTGCCAGCAGTATTCAGGGGAGCAATCAGCCCCAGCATTTT. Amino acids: CASSIQGSNQPQHF.

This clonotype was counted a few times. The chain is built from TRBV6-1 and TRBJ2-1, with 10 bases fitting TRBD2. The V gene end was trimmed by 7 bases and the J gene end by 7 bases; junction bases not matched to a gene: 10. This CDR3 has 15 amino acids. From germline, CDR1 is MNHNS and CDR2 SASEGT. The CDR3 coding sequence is TGTGCCAGCACCCTGACTAGCGGGTCCAGGAATGAGCAGTTCTTC. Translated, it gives CASTLTSGSRNEQFF.

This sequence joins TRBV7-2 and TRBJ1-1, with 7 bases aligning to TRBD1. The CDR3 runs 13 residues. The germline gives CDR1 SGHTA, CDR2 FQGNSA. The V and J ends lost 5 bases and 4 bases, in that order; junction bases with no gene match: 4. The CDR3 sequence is CASSEDRATEAFF. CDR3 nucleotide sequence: TGTGCCAGCAGCGAAGACAGGGCCACTGAAGCTTTCTTT.

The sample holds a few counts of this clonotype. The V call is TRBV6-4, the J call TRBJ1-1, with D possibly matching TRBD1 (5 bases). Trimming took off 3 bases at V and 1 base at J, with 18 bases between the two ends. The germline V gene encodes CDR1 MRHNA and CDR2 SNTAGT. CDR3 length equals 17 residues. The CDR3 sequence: CASSETVRRTPNTEAFF. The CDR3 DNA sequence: TGTGCCAGCAGTGAGACGGTTCGAAGGACACCGAACACTGAAGCTTTCTTT.

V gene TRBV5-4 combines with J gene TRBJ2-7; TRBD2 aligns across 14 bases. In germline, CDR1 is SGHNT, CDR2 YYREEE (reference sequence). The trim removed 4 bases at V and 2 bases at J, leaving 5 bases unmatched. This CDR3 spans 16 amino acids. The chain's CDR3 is CASSDRLAGGPYEQYF. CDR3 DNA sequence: TGTGCCAGCAGCGACAGACTAGCGGGAGGGCCCTACGAGCAGTACTTC.

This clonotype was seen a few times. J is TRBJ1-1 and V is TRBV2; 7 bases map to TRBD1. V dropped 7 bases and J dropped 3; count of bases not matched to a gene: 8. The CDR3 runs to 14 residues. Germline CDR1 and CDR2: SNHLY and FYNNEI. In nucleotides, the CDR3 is TGTGCCAGCACTAAGACAGGGTCCTACACTGAAGCTTTCTTT. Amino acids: CASTKTGSYTEAFF.

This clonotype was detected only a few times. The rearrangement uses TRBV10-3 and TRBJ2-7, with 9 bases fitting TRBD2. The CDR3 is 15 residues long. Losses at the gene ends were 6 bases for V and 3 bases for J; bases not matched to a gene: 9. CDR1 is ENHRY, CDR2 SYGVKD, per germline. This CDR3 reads CAISPLAGVSYEQYF. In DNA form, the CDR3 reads TGTGCCATCAGCCCCTTAGCGGGAGTTAGCTACGAGCAGTACTTC.